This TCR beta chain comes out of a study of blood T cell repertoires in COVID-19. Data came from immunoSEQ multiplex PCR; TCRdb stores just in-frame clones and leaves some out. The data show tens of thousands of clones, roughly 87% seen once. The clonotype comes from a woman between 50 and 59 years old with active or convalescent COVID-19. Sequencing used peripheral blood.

CDR3 loop: CASRVQGYEAFF. The CDR3 DNA sequence: TGTGCCAGCCGGGTACAGGGATATGAAGCTTTCTTT. J is TRBJ1-1 and V is TRBV10-3, with a possible D match to TRBD1 (6 bases). The CDR3 covers 12 residues. V gave up 10 bases and J gave up 7 bases, with 16 bases separating them. The germline V gene encodes CDR1 ENHRY and CDR2 SYGVKD.